Listed below are T cell receptor beta chains from one sample, sequenced in a study of T cell responses to AZD1222 COVID-19 vaccine. The repertoire was sequenced with immunoSEQ multiplex PCR; TCRdb's copy has only in-frame clones and lacks some. The table has some 130,000 clones, nearly 90% seen once; the top ten hold over 9%. Sequenced material: peripheral blood, taken 28 days after the second AZD1222 dose. The source of these receptors is an adult who received the AZD1222 COVID-19 vaccine. Both conserved end residues are part of each CDR3. D genes are given only for firm matches.

j_gene	d_gene	v_gene	CDR3nt	CDR3aa
TRBJ1-2	.	TRBV27	TGTGCCAGCAGTTTATCGTTGGGGTTTGGCTACACCTTC	CASSLSLGFGYTF
TRBJ1-2	.	TRBV7-9	TGTGCCAGCAGCTTTCAGGGGCGAGGCTACACCTTC	CASSFQGRGYTF
TRBJ1-1	.	TRBV29-1	TGCAGCGTTGATCAAGGCCCCGGCCCTGAAGCTTTCTTT	CSVDQGPGPEAFF
TRBJ1-5	.	TRBV12-5	TGTGCTAGTGGTTTGTCCGGGGATCAGCCCCAGCATTTT	CASGLSGDQPQHF
TRBJ2-1	.	TRBV11-3	TGTGCCAGCAGCCCCAGCCGTGGGAATGAGCAGTTCTTC	CASSPSRGNEQFF
TRBJ2-1	.	TRBV20-1	TGCAGTGCTAGTTCGTCCGCGGGGTCTAAGAGGTTCTTC	CSASSSAGSKRFF
TRBJ2-7	.	TRBV3-1/TRBV3-2	TGTGCCAGCAGCCGGGACTGGTCCTACGAGCAGTACTTC	CASSRDWSYEQYF
TRBJ2-1	TRBD2	TRBV4-1	TGCGCCAGCAGCCAAGAACGCGGGAGGAACAATGAGCAGTTCTTC	CASSQERGRNNEQFF
TRBJ2-7	.	TRBV7-9	TGTGCCAGCAGCTTAGGTTTCTACGAGCAGTACTTC	CASSLGFYEQYF
TRBJ1-1	TRBD1	TRBV19	TGTGCCAGTAGTACCAGGGGGCAGACTGAAGCTTTCTTT	CASSTRGQTEAFF
TRBJ1-5	.	TRBV19	TGTGCCAGTAGCCGCAGGAAGAATCAGCCCCAGCATTTT	CASSRRKNQPQHF
TRBJ2-2	.	TRBV9	TGTGCCAGCAGCGTAGGTTTAGAAACCGGGGAGCTGTTTTTT	CASSVGLETGELFF
TRBJ1-5	.	TRBV7-2	TGTGCCAGCAGCTTAGGAGGAAGGAACAATCAGCCCCAGCATTTT	CASSLGGRNNQPQHF
TRBJ1-5	TRBD1	TRBV7-2	TGTGCCAGCAGCACGACCCGTGGGACAGAAAATCAGCCCCAGCATTTT	CASSTTRGTENQPQHF
TRBJ2-3	TRBD2	TRBV29-1	TGCAGCTCAGAGAGGGGAGCGGGGGGGACAGATACGCAGTATTTT	CSSERGAGGTDTQYF